This T cell receptor (beta chain) derives from a study of T and B cells in COVID-19 patients. Blood genomic DNA input for TRB amplification was about 220-500 ng. Relative to its sample, this clonotype is medium-sized. TRB rearrangements were amplified by multiplex PCR with BIOMED2 TRB-A/B primers. TCRdb itself ran the multiplex PCR reads through MiXCR, one entry per CDR3 protein. The repertoire holds under 8,500 distinct CDR3 sequences, with roughly 28% as singletons. The origin of this receptor is a human donor with active COVID-19. Sequencing was done on a sample of blood.

The CDR3 bases are TGCAGCGTTGGGGGGGCAGAGAACTATGGCTACACCTTC. Translated, it gives CSVGGAENYGYTF. The J gene is TRBJ1-2, the V gene TRBV29-1; the D gene is possibly TRBD1 (6 bases). V lost 4 bases to trimming and J lost 2 bases, with 11 bases between them. The CDR3 loop spans 13 amino acids. Per germline, CDR1 SQVTM and CDR2 ANQGSEA.